The clone carrying this T cell receptor beta chain was counted only a few times. This sample stems from a study of blood T cells in healthy people across ages. Germline CDR1 is ENHRY and CDR2 is SYGVKD. J lost 7 bases, V lost 4 bases, and 9 bases had no gene match. There are 15 residues in the CDR3. Through a sample-barcoded 5' primer and a J-beta primer mix, a second PCR was run for roughly 6 to 11 cycles. TCRdb reanalysed the 5' RACE reads using MiXCR and keeps one entry per CDR3 protein. The sample lists approximately 810,000 distinct CDR3 sequences, more than 25% seen once, with 17% in the top ten.

This clonotype was sampled from an elderly woman in good health. Sequenced input: blood. The chain employs TRBV10-3 and TRBJ2-4; 8 bases align to TRBD1. In DNA form, the CDR3 reads TGTGCCATCAGTGGGCCCGGACAGGGTCCGAACATTCAGTACTTC. Its protein is CAISGPGQGPNIQYF.